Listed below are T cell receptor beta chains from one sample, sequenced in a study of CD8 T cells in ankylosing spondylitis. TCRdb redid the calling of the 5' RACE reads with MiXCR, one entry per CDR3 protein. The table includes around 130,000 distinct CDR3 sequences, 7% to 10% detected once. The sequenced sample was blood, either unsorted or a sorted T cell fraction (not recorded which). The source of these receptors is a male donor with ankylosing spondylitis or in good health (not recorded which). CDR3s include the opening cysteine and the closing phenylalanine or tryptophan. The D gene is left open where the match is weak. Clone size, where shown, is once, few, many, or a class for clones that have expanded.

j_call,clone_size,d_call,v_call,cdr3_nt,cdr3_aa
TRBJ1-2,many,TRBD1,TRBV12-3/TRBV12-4,TGTGCCAGCAGTAGACAGGGGTTCAGTGGCTACACCTTC,CASSRQGFSGYTF
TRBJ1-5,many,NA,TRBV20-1,TGCAGTGCTAGAGATCTTAGCAATCAGCCCCAGCATTTT,CSARDLSNQPQHF
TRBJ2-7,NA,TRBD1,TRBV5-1,TGCGCCAGCAGCTCCATAGTGATGGGACAGGGGCCCTCCCGGGAGCAGTACTTC,CASSSIVMGQGPSREQYF
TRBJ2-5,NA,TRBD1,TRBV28,TGTGCCAGCAGTCCGGACAGGCACGGAGCAGAGACCCAGTACTTC,CASSPDRHGAETQYF
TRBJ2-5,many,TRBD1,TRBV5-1,TGCGCCAGCAGCCGGGACAGGGTCGCCCAAGAGACCCAGTACTTC,CASSRDRVAQETQYF
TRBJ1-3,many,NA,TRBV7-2,TGTGCCAGCAGCTTATCCCGGGTGTGGCGGCCTGGAAACACCATATATTTT,CASSLSRVWRPGNTIYF
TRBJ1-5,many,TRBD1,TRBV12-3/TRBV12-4,TGTGCCAGCAGTTTGTCGGGACAGGGGATTCAGCCCCAGCATTTT,CASSLSGQGIQPQHF
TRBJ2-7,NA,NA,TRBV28,TGTGCCAGCAGTACCAGGGGACCTGGGCTCGAGCAGTACTTC,CASSTRGPGLEQYF
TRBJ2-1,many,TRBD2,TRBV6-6,TGTGCCAGCAGTTACGAGTTAGGCGGGAGTACGTCCTTC,CASSYELGGSTSF
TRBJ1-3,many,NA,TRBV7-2,TGTGCCAGCAGCTTATCGGGTGGAAACACCATATATTTT,CASSLSGGNTIYF
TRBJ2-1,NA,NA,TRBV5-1,TGCGCCAGCAGCTTTCAGGGACCTCGGTGGGATGAGCAGTTCTTC,CASSFQGPRWDEQFF
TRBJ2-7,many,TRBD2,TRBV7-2,TGTGCCAGCAGCTTAGGGACTAGCGGGAACTACGAGCAGTACTTC,CASSLGTSGNYEQYF
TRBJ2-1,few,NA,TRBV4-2,TGTGCCAGCAGCGAAATAGTGGTAGCAGATGAGCAGTTCTTC,CASSEIVVADEQFF
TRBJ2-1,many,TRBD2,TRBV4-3,TGCGCCAGCAGCAGGACCCCGCTACTAGCGGGAGACAATGAGCAGTTCTTC,CASSRTPLLAGDNEQFF
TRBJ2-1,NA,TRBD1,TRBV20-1,TGCAGTGCCGGCGGGACAGGGGTTAATGAGCAGTTCTTC,CSAGGTGVNEQFF
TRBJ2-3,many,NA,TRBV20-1,TGCAGTGCCAGGGCGGGGAGATTGGGGGTCATAGATACGCAGTATTTT,CSARAGRLGVIDTQYF
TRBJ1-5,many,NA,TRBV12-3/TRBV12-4,TGTGCCAGCAGTTTCAGGCCTGACAATCAGCCCCAGCATTTT,CASSFRPDNQPQHF
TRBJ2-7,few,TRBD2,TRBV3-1,TGTGCCAGCAGCCCCCGGACTAGCGGGACCACCTACGAGCAGTACTTC,CASSPRTSGTTYEQYF
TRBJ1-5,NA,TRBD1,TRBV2,TGTGCCAGCAGTGCGGACAGGGGGACTCAGCCCCAGCATTTT,CASSADRGTQPQHF
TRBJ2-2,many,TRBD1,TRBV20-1,TGCAGTGCTGAATACAGGGGGCTTGGCGGGGAGCTGTTTTTT,CSAEYRGLGGELFF
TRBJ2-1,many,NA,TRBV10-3,TGTGCCATCAGTGAGGGCCCTTTGGGTCCCTACAATGAGCAGTTCTTC,CAISEGPLGPYNEQFF
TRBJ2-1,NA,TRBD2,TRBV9,TGTGCCAGCAGCGGAAAGACTAGCGGGCAGAGCTCCTACAATGAGCAGTTCTTC,CASSGKTSGQSSYNEQFF
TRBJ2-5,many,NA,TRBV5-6,TGTGCCAGCAGCCAAACTGGACAAGAGACCCAGTACTTC,CASSQTGQETQYF
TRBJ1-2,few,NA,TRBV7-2,TGTGCCAGCCTCTACCCGGGGATTGGTGGCTACACCTTC,CASLYPGIGGYTF
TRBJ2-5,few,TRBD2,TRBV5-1,TGCGCCAGCAGCTTGGGTGCGGGAGGAGGAAACGAAGAGACCCAGTACTTC,CASSLGAGGGNEETQYF
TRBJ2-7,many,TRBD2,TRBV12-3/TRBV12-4,TGTGCCAGCAGTTGGCTAGCGGGATTCACCTACGAGCAGTACTTC,CASSWLAGFTYEQYF
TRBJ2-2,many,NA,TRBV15,TGTGCCACCAGCAGAGATCCGGGGGCTACCGGGGAGCTGTTTTTT,CATSRDPGATGELFF
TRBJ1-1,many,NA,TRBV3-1,TGTGCCAGCAGCCGGGGACCGACAGGACAAGGTTACACTGAAGCTTTCTTT,CASSRGPTGQGYTEAFF
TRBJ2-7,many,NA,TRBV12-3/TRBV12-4,TGTGCCAGCAGTTTAGCCGGGGGTGCCTACGAGCAGTACTTC,CASSLAGGAYEQYF
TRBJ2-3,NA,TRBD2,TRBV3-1,TGTGCCAGCAGCCAAGGGTCCGGTCTAGCGGGAGGGGCGCAGTATTTT,CASSQGSGLAGGAQYF
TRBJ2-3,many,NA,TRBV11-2,TGTGCCAGCAGCTTTTTGCCTAGCCCAGATACGCAGTATTTT,CASSFLPSPDTQYF
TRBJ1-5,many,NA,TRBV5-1,TGCGCCAGCAGCTGGTCGACGGGCATGGAGCCCCAGCATTTT,CASSWSTGMEPQHF
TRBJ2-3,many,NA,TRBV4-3,TGCGCCAGCAGCTTACAGTGGGGAGATACGCAGTATTTT,CASSLQWGDTQYF
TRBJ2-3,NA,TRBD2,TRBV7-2,TGTGCCAGCAGCTTAGCCAGCGGGAACACAGATACGCAGTATTTT,CASSLASGNTDTQYF
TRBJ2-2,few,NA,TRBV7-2,TGTGCCAGCAGCTTAGAGGTCCACACCGGGGAGCTGTTTTTT,CASSLEVHTGELFF
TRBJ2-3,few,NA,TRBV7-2,TGTGCCAGCAGTCTCAATCCTCGAGGTAGCACAGATACGCAGTATTTT,CASSLNPRGSTDTQYF
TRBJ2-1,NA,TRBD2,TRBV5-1,TGCGCCAGCAGCTCCATCAGCAGCGGGAGCTTGTATGAGCAGTTCTTC,CASSSISSGSLYEQFF
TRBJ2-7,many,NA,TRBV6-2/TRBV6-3,TGTGCCAGCACTCGACAGGACCCTTCCTACGAGCAGTACTTC,CASTRQDPSYEQYF
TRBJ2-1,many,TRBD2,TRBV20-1,TGCAGTGCTAGTTTACCGCGGGAGATTACCTATGAGCAGTTCTTC,CSASLPREITYEQFF
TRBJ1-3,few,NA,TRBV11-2,TGTGCCAGCAGCTTAGGCGGGGGCGGTGGAAACACCATATATTTT,CASSLGGGGGNTIYF
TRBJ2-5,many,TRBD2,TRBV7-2,TGTGCCAGCAGCTCAGCCTCCAGAGGAGCGGGAGGGAAAGAGACCCAGTACTTC,CASSSASRGAGGKETQYF
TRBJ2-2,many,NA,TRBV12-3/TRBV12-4,TGTGCCAGCAGGGCCGCGGGTGTCGGGGAGCTGTTTTTT,CASRAAGVGELFF
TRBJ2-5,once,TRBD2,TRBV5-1,TGCGCCAGCAGGAGCGGGAGCCTGGAGACCCAGTACTTC,CASRSGSLETQYF
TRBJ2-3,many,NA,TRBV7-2,TGTGCCAGCAGCTTACGTACCTTAGGGGTGGGCACAGATACGCAGTATTTT,CASSLRTLGVGTDTQYF
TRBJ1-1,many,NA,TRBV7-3,TGTGCCAGCAGCCCCCGAGTTTCGCCTGAAGCTTTCTTT,CASSPRVSPEAFF
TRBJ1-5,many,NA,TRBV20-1,TGCAGTGCAATCCCGGGGTTTGGCAATCAGCCCCAGCATTTT,CSAIPGFGNQPQHF
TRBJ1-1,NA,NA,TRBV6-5,TGTGCCACCAGTCACTCGGGGGGACCGACTGAAGCTTTCTTT,CATSHSGGPTEAFF
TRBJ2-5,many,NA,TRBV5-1,TGCGCCAGCAGCTTCACCGGGTCAGAGACCCAGTACTTC,CASSFTGSETQYF